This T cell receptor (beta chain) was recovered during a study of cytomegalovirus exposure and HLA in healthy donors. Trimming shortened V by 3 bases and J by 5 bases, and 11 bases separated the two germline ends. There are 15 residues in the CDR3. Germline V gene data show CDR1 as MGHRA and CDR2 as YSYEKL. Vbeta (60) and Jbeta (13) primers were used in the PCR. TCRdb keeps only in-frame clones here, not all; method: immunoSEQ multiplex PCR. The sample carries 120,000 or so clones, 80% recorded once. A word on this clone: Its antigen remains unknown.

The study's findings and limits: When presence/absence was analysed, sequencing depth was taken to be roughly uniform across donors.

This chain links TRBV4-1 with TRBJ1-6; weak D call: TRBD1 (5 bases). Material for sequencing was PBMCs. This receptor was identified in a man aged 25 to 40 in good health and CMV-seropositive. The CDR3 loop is CASSHQGINNSPLHF. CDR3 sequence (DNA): TGCGCCAGCAGCCACCAGGGAATTAATAATTCACCCCTCCACTTT.